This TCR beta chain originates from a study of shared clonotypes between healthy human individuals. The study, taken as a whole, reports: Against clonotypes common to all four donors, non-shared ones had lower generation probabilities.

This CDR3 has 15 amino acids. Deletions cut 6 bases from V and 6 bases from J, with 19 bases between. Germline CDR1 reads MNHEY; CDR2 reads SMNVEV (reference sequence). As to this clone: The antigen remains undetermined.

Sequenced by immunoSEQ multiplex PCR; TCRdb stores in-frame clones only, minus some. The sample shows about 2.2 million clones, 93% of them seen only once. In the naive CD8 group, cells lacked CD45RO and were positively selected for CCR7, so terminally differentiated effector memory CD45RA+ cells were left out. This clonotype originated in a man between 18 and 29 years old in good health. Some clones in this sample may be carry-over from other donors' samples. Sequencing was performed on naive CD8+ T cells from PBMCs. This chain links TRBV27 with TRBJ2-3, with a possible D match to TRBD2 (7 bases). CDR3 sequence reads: CASSLRGGNVDTQYF. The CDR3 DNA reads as TGTGCCAGCAGCTTAAGGGGGGGGAATGTGGATACGCAGTATTTT.